This T cell receptor beta chain originates from a study of T cells in Graves' hyperthyroidism and ophthalmopathy. Notes on the study in general: Most clonotypes expanded in thyroid above 0.001 were likewise present in blood. Median prediction lead before ophthalmopathy onset was 6.5 months with the model.

This clonotype was counted only a few times. Its antigen is unidentified. Amplification of TCR beta CDR3 regions was performed using RNA transcripts as template. Carried out on the TCR CDR3, a first-round RT-PCR used the HTBI primer set. Each CDR3 protein gets one entry after TCRdb re-called the multiplex PCR reads with MiXCR. The sample yields about 700,000 distinct CDR3 sequences, roughly 45% seen once. The CDR3 loop spans 14 amino acids. Germline loops: CDR1 LGHDT, CDR2 YNNKEL (reference sequence). With 4 bases removed from V and 10 bases from J, the gap between germline ends came to 19 bases. Patients were excluded because of uncontrolled infection, other autoimmune disease, pregnancy or lactation. Every diagnosis used clinical symptoms, serum thyroxine and TRAb, thyroid ultrasound and orbital computed tomography.

The receptor was derived from an adult man with Graves' disease, either hyperthyroidism or ophthalmopathy (not recorded which). Sample: peripheral blood or thyroid tissue (not recorded which). The V gene is TRBV3-1, the J gene TRBJ2-5; D might be TRBD2 (5 bases). CDR3 bases: TGTGCCAGCAGCCCAGATCGGTTGGAGCGGAGCCAGTACTTC. This codes for CASSPDRLERSQYF.